Listed below are T cell receptor beta chains from one sample, sequenced in a study of control samples from healthy donors and cancer patients. Using immunoSEQ multiplex PCR, the repertoire was profiled, and TCRdb retains in-frame clones only, with some absent. The data contain about 200,000 clones, roughly nine tenths of them singletons. Sequencing used blood. All receptors derive from a man younger than 45 in good health. CDR3s leave out the opening cysteine and the closing phenylalanine or tryptophan. Fields, in order: J gene, D gene, V gene, CDR3 protein. A D gene is named only where the DNA matches it firmly.

>TRBJ1-1|TRBD1|TRBV7-2
ASSEDRANTEAF
>TRBJ1-2|TRBD1|TRBV6-5
ATIRDSHYGYT
>TRBJ2-3|TRBD1|TRBV5-6
ASSFYTGATQY
>TRBJ1-6|-|TRBV27
ASRQGLGSYNSPLH
>TRBJ2-7|-|TRBV13
ASSFDRSSYEQY
>TRBJ2-5|TRBD1|TRBV13
ASSIGGQGRETQY
>TRBJ2-5|-|TRBV3-1/TRBV3-2
ASSEQPPFSETQY
>TRBJ2-7|-|TRBV12-3/TRBV12-4
ASSPTSYEQY
>TRBJ1-5|TRBD1|TRBV28
ASSFPKTGPSQPQH
>TRBJ2-3|TRBD2|TRBV7-3
ASSARTSGGATDTQY
>TRBJ1-6|-|TRBV5-1
ASREDQGSLPLTNSPLH
>TRBJ1-6|-|TRBV6-5
ASSQSDSTNSPLH
>TRBJ1-2|TRBD1|TRBV5-4
ASSTWTGSGYT
>TRBJ2-1|-|TRBV7-9
ASSPRGGGVGEQF
>TRBJ2-4|-|TRBV12-5
ASGLVPDPRSIQY
>TRBJ2-7|-|TRBV30
AWSEFGTSYEQY
>TRBJ1-2|-|TRBV9
ASSARGTNYGYT
>TRBJ1-2|-|TRBV18
ASSPLEESNYGYT
>TRBJ2-7|-|TRBV29-1
SVAIRRGHEQY
>TRBJ1-2|-|TRBV19
ASSTGAGYT
>TRBJ1-5|TRBD1|TRBV7-3
ASREIQGKYDNQPQH
>TRBJ1-3|-|TRBV5-4
ASSLDSKGAGGNTIY
>TRBJ1-3|-|TRBV19
ASSQQGSGNTIY
>TRBJ2-1|TRBD2|TRBV19
ASSVIAGGGTSNEQF
>TRBJ1-2|TRBD1|TRBV19
ASSPGTELSGYT
>TRBJ2-7|TRBD2|TRBV19
ASSMEPSGISYEQY
>TRBJ2-4|TRBD2|TRBV9
ASSPPTSGGKNIQY
>TRBJ2-7|-|TRBV18
ASSPGHNSYEQY
>TRBJ1-2|-|TRBV30
AWMWDYGYT
>TRBJ2-5|-|TRBV12-5
ASGLAGRETQY
>TRBJ2-2|-|TRBV19
ASSIQEPGELF
>TRBJ2-3|TRBD2|TRBV7-2
ASSFTSGGTGTQY
>TRBJ1-4|TRBD1|TRBV20-1
SASIGTVNEKLF
>TRBJ2-1|-|TRBV9
ASSTQGFSGIYNEQF
>TRBJ1-6|TRBD1|TRBV20-1
SASMSGTGSSPLH
>TRBJ2-7|-|TRBV10-2
ASSETGPGYYEQY
>TRBJ1-1|-|TRBV6-4
ASSDNLNTEAF
>TRBJ1-1|-|TRBV20-1
SAKRNTEAF
>TRBJ2-2|-|TRBV5-1
ASSSGVGTLNTGELF
>TRBJ2-3|TRBD1|TRBV11-2
ASSLPWTGPSTDTQY
>TRBJ2-2|-|TRBV20-1
SASSQNTGELF
>TRBJ1-1|-|TRBV6-5
ASTIRQGDTEAF
>TRBJ1-1|TRBD1|TRBV7-3
ASSLSRTGAVRTEAF
>TRBJ2-1|-|TRBV18
ASSLQGFNEQF
>TRBJ2-3|-|TRBV19
ASSIIPDTQY
>TRBJ1-6|-|TRBV27
ASSFKRSSPLH
>TRBJ1-1|TRBD1|TRBV6-2/TRBV6-3
ASSYQRGQGGEAF
>TRBJ2-1|TRBD1|TRBV18
ASSPARGLGYNEQF
>TRBJ1-1|-|TRBV19
ASSIDVQERDTEAF
>TRBJ1-4|-|TRBV11-2
ASSLVGEKLF
>TRBJ2-3|-|TRBV27
ASSILGRASTDTQY
>TRBJ2-3|-|TRBV19
ATDPPRRVGSDTQY
>TRBJ2-1|-|TRBV29-1
SGGSGPNQWDEQF
>TRBJ1-1|TRBD1|TRBV18
ASSPPWGQPLKGAF
>TRBJ1-2|-|TRBV5-4
ASRPGSSAAGYT
>TRBJ2-1|-|TRBV6-5
ASSYSGASYNEQF
>TRBJ1-1|-|TRBV2
ASKQSGTEAF
>TRBJ1-5|-|TRBV2
ASSNQRLNSNQPQH